Shown below are 15 T cell receptor beta chains from a single sample sequenced in a study of PD-1 blockade in classical Hodgkin lymphoma. Data came from immunoSEQ multiplex PCR; TCRdb stores just in-frame clones and leaves some out. This table has fewer than 7,500 clones, around four fifths appearing once. Brentuximab vedotin exposure varied, and every patient relapsed after autologous stem cell transplantation. The material was peripheral blood mononuclear cells (PBMCs), obtained before the second cycle of nivolumab. The receptors come from a human donor with classical Hodgkin lymphoma.

The rearrangement joins TRBV28 to TRBJ2-7, with D possibly being TRBD2 (6 bases). The CDR3 runs to 15 residues. V was trimmed by 7 bases and J by 3 bases, leaving 19 bases between them. CDR1 MDHEN and CDR2 SYDVKM come from the germline V gene. The CDR3 sequence is CASTMGTPDFYEQYF. DNA for the CDR3: TGTGCCAGCACTATGGGGACTCCAGATTTCTACGAGCAGTACTTC.

V gene TRBV13 combines with J gene TRBJ2-2; D is possibly TRBD1 (6 bases). This CDR3 contains 15 residues. Trimming took 0 bases from V and 6 from J, leaving 11 bases between them. Germline V gene lookup returns CDR1 PRHDT and CDR2 FYEKMQ (reference sequence). CDR3 coding DNA: TGTGCCAGCAGCTTAGGGGACAGCGCGTCCGGGGAGCTGTTTTTT. Translating gives CASSLGDSASGELFF.

This chain joins TRBV6-1 and TRBJ2-5; 14 positions agree with TRBD2. The germline CDR1 and CDR2 sequences are MNHNS and SASEGT. The length of the CDR3 is 16 residues. The V and J ends lost 2 bases and 7 bases, in that order; junction bases with no gene match: 6. CDR3 DNA: TGTGCCAGCAGTGAACTGCTGGGACTAGCGGGGGTGACCCAGTACTTC. This translates into CASSELLGLAGVTQYF.

The chain has TRBV2 and TRBJ2-7, with D unresolved. The CDR3 is 12 amino acids. The germline V gene has CDR1 SNHLY and CDR2 FYNNEI. V was pared by 3 bases and J by 4 bases, with 7 bases between. The CDR3: CASSDERYEQYF. CDR3 nucleotide sequence: TGTGCCAGCAGTGATGAGCGTTACGAGCAGTACTTC.

The CDR3 region has the DNA TGTGCCTGGAGTGTGGGGACTAGCGGGATCTACGAGCAGTACTTC. Amino acid sequence: CAWSVGTSGIYEQYF. The V and J genes are TRBV30 and TRBJ2-7, with 13 bases identical to TRBD2. The germline CDR1 and CDR2 sequences are GTSNPN and SVGIG (reference sequence). The CDR3 has 15 residues. The V and J ends lost 0 bases and 3 bases, in that order; junction bases with no gene match: 2.

The chain employs TRBV19 and TRBJ2-3; 7 bases line up with TRBD1. Trimming removed 8 bases from V and 2 bases from J; junction bases left unmatched: 7. CDR3 size: 14 residues. CDR1 LNHDA and CDR2 SQIVND come from the germline V gene (reference sequence). CDR3 nucleotides: TGTGCCAGTTCTGACAGGGCGACCACAGATACGCAGTATTTT. Translated: CASSDRATTDTQYF.

V gene TRBV7-9 combines with J gene TRBJ2-2; D gene unclear. The germline V gene encodes CDR1 SEHNR and CDR2 FQNEAQ (reference sequence). There are 14 residues in the CDR3. V was cut by 5 bases and J by 4 bases, with 11 bases left in between. The CDR3 sequence: CASSLNGGTGELFF. In DNA form, the CDR3 reads TGTGCCAGCAGCCTGAACGGCGGCACCGGGGAGCTGTTTTTT.

The rearrangement joins TRBV14 to TRBJ2-7; the D is unclear. V lost 0 bases and J 2 bases, leaving 11 bases between the germline ends. Germline assignment: CDR1 SGHDN and CDR2 FVKESK. The length of the CDR3 is 15 residues. CDR3 in DNA: TGTGCCAGCAGCCAAGATCCAGGTACCCCCTACGAGCAGTACTTC. This encodes CASSQDPGTPYEQYF.

This sequence joins TRBV4-1 and TRBJ2-5, with TRBD2 matching over 8 bases. The CDR3 consists of 17 residues. Trimming cost V 0 bases and J 2 bases; bases outside gene matches: 8. The germline V gene has CDR1 MGHRA and CDR2 YSYEKL. The CDR3 nucleotides read TGCGCCAGCAGCCAAGAAGACGGGAGGGCGGGGCAAGAGACCCAGTACTTC. Its translation is CASSQEDGRAGQETQYF.

This chain links TRBV2 with TRBJ2-7; 8 bases fit TRBD1. Trimming took 2 bases from V and 2 from J; bases not matched to a gene: 5. Per the germline V gene, CDR1 is SNHLY and CDR2 is FYNNEI. This CDR3 is 15 amino acids long. The CDR3 loop reads CASSESWDRPYEQYF. As DNA, the CDR3 is TGTGCCAGCAGTGAAAGTTGGGACAGGCCCTACGAGCAGTACTTC. Full variable domain (remainder filled in from reference TRBV2 and TRBJ2-7): EPEVTQTPSHQVTQMGQEVILRCVPISNHLYFYWYRQILGQKVEFLVSFYNNEISEKSEIFDDQFSVERPDGSNFTLKIRSTKLEDSAMYFCASSESWDRPYEQYFGPGTRLTVT.

The J gene is TRBJ2-2, the V gene TRBV10-3; D is undetermined. Germline CDR1 ENHRY, CDR2 SYGVKD. Trimming stripped 0 bases from V and 7 bases from J, with 15 bases between. This CDR3 is 16 amino acids long. The CDR3 here is CAISESSLTGIGELFF. DNA of the CDR3: TGTGCCATCAGTGAGTCGAGTCTTACTGGTATCGGGGAGCTGTTTTTT.

The J gene is TRBJ1-1, the V gene TRBV5-1; 8 nucleotides align to TRBD1. The trim removed 3 bases at V and 5 bases at J, leaving 6 bases unmatched. The V gene's germline CDR1 is SGHRS and CDR2 YFSETQ. The CDR3 consists of 14 residues. This chain's CDR3 is CASSSRTGSTEAFF. The CDR3 DNA follows: TGCGCCAGCAGCTCGCGGACAGGGAGTACTGAAGCTTTCTTT.

CDR3 coding DNA: TGTGCCATCAGTGATGACGAAGCGGAAAGCTCCTACAATGAGCAGTTCTTC. Residues: CAISDDEAESSYNEQFF. The chain joins TRBV10-3 to TRBJ2-1; maybe TRBD2 (5 bases). This CDR3 has 17 residues. V dropped 3 bases and J dropped 0 bases, with 15 bases sitting between them. In germline, CDR1 is ENHRY, CDR2 SYGVKD.

This rearrangement joins TRBV5-1 to TRBJ2-5; 12 bases are a match to TRBD1. Germline-derived CDR1 and CDR2 are SGHRS and YFSETQ. The CDR3 runs to 15 residues. The V gene end was trimmed by 3 bases and the J gene end by 7 bases; junction bases not matched to a gene: 7. The CDR3 spells CASSSGGQGAVTQYF. The CDR3 nucleotides are TGCGCCAGCAGCTCGGGGGGACAGGGGGCTGTGACCCAGTACTTC. The entire variable domain, with the rest obtained from reference TRBV5-1 and TRBJ2-5, is as follows: KAGVTQTPRYLIKTRGQQVTLSCSPISGHRSVSWYQQTPGQGLQFLFEYFSETQRNKGNFPGRFSGRQFSNSRSEMNVSTLELGDSALYLCASSSGGQGAVTQYFGPGTRLLVL.

The rearrangement uses TRBV28 and TRBJ1-4; D unclear. CDR3 length: 15 amino acids. The V end was cut by 3 bases, the J end by 3 bases, with 11 bases between. From germline, CDR1 is MDHEN and CDR2 SYDVKM. The CDR3 DNA sequence: TGTGCCAGCAGTTTTGGGAGAGGGTCTAATGAAAAACTGTTTTTT. It specifies CASSFGRGSNEKLFF.